These 24 T cell receptor beta chains share one sample of origin, sequenced in a study of cytomegalovirus exposure and HLA in healthy donors. The PCR was carried out with 60 Vbeta primers and 13 Jbeta primers. The assay was immunoSEQ multiplex PCR, and TCRdb's table has in-frame clones only and misses some. The table lists 130,000 or so clones, roughly 73% of them singletons. The sequenced sample was PBMCs. The receptors stem from a female donor in good health and CMV-seronegative.

J is TRBJ2-1 and V is TRBV18, with TRBD2 matching over 14 bases. The germline gives CDR1 KGHSH, CDR2 LQKENI. V trimming: 4 bases; J trimming: 10 bases; junction bases outside the gene matches: 12. The CDR3 contains 17 residues. In DNA, the CDR3 is TGTGCCAGCTCACTTAACTCAGGACTAGCGGGAGGAGGAGAGCAGTTCTTC. Amino acids: CASSLNSGLAGGGEQFF.

This clone was detected only once. This rearrangement joins TRBV11-3 to TRBJ2-7; the match to TRBD1 covers 9 bases. This CDR3 is built from 17 residues. V lost 5 bases, J lost 2 bases, and 13 bases stayed unmatched. Germline loops: CDR1 SGHNT, CDR2 YENEEA. CDR3 region: CASSPYGWDREAYEQYF. The DNA for the CDR3 is TGTGCCAGCAGCCCTTATGGGTGGGACAGGGAGGCCTACGAGCAGTACTTC.

The rearrangement links TRBV5-6 to TRBJ2-1; 9 nucleotides match TRBD2. This CDR3 spans 16 amino acids. Germline CDR1 is SGHDT and CDR2 is YYEEEE. V lost 4 bases, J lost 4 bases, and 9 bases stayed unmatched. This CDR3 reads CASSLRRGGDYNEQFF. The CDR3 DNA reads as TGTGCCAGCAGCCTCCGCCGCGGGGGGGATTACAATGAGCAGTTCTTC.

V is TRBV7-6 and J is TRBJ2-1; 8 bases agree with TRBD2. J was trimmed by 0 bases and V by 5 bases; bases with no gene match: 9. The CDR3 extends over 17 amino acids. CDR1 and CDR2 from the germline V gene are SGHVS and FNYEAQ. Written as DNA, the CDR3 is TGTGCCAGCAGCACCATAGCGGGACCGAGCTCCTACAATGAGCAGTTCTTC. This gives the protein CASSTIAGPSSYNEQFF.

The J gene is TRBJ2-7, the V gene TRBV19; D not certain. Trimming removed 1 base from V and 0 bases from J, with 10 bases in between. CDR1 LNHDA and CDR2 SQIVND come from the germline V gene (reference sequence). The CDR3 has 15 residues. CDR3 bases: TGTGCCAGTAGTATAGCCCCACAGAGCTCCTACGAGCAGTACTTC. Translated: CASSIAPQSSYEQYF.

This chain joins TRBV28 and TRBJ2-1, with TRBD2 identical over 7 bases. The CDR3 has 15 amino acids. Germline trimming cut 8 bases from V and 3 bases from J; bases unmatched to any gene: 10. The germline gives CDR1 MDHEN, CDR2 SYDVKM. This CDR3 is CASRVGGLVYNEQFF. The CDR3 DNA reads as TGTGCCAGCCGCGTCGGAGGACTAGTCTACAATGAGCAGTTCTTC.

The chain joins TRBV5-1 to TRBJ2-7, with 8 positions matching TRBD1. V was clipped by 1 base and J by 0 bases; unmatched bases: 3. The CDR3 loop spans 15 amino acids. Germline assignment: CDR1 SGHRS and CDR2 YFSETQ. In DNA, the CDR3 is TGCGCCAGCAGCTTGCGGGACAGGACCTCCTACGAGCAGTACTTC. Protein: CASSLRDRTSYEQYF.

CDR3 in amino acids: CASSLEQGGGGYTF. The CDR3 DNA reads TGTGCCAGCAGCTTAGAACAGGGGGGAGGCGGCTACACCTTC. V is TRBV7-2 and J is TRBJ1-2, with 8 bases lining up with TRBD1. This CDR3 is built from 14 residues. Per the germline V gene, CDR1 is SGHTA and CDR2 is FQGNSA. J was trimmed by 8 bases and V by 1 base; bases with no gene match: 6. Supplemented by reference TRBV7-2 and TRBJ1-2, the full variable domain reads GAGVSQSPSNKVTEKGKDVELRCDPISGHTALYWYRQSLGQGLEFLIYFQGNSAPDKSGLPSDRFSAERTGGSVSTLTIQRTQQEDSAVYLCASSLEQGGGGYTFGSGTRLTVV.

This clone appeared many times. This sequence joins TRBV7-8 and TRBJ1-1, with D possibly matching TRBD1 (5 bases). Trimming cost V 5 bases and J 6 bases, with 10 bases left between them. CDR1 SGHVS and CDR2 FQNEAQ come from the germline V gene. The CDR3 spans 12 residues. For the CDR3, the DNA is TGTGCCAGCAGCCCCAGGGTCTCTGAAGCTTTCTTT. This gives the protein CASSPRVSEAFF.

The chain joins TRBV27 to TRBJ2-7; 7 nucleotides agree with TRBD1. Germline V gives CDR1 MNHEY, CDR2 SMNVEV (reference sequence). The CDR3 extends over 16 amino acids. Trimming at V came to 5 bases and at J to 6 bases, leaving 16 bases not matched to a gene. CDR3 nucleotides: TGTGCCAGCAGTCCGAGCTGGCGGACAGGACTCATCGAGCAGTACTTC. Residues: CASSPSWRTGLIEQYF.

This chain joins TRBV27 and TRBJ1-1; D is possibly TRBD1 (6 bases). CDR3 length: 15 amino acids. V lost 1 base to trimming and J lost 4 bases, with 13 bases between them. Germline CDR1 is MNHEY and CDR2 is SMNVEV (reference sequence). The CDR3 sequence is CASSLLSGEGTEAFF. The CDR3 nucleotides are TGTGCCAGCAGTTTATTATCAGGGGAGGGCACTGAAGCTTTCTTT.

The CDR3 region is CASNMAGGYEQYF. Written as DNA, the CDR3 is TGTGCCAGCAACATGGCGGGGGGGTACGAGCAGTACTTC. The rearrangement joins TRBV7-6 to TRBJ2-7; 9 bases are shared with TRBD2. The CDR3 runs to 13 residues. Looked up from germline, CDR1 is SGHVS and CDR2 is FNYEAQ. Unmatched junction bases numbered 5, after V lost 7 bases and J lost 4 bases.

This clone came up once. At one boundary the junction diverges from the germline segment, which might be a read error. This sequence joins TRBV7-7 and TRBJ2-5; D unclear. CDR1 and CDR2 (germline): SSHAT, FNYEAQ (reference sequence). This CDR3 is built from 14 residues. The CDR3 nucleotides read TGTGCTAGCAGCTCCGAGATGTACCAAGAGACCCAGTACTTC. It codes for CASSSEMYQETQYF.

The chain recombines TRBV7-6 with TRBJ1-2; TRBD1 might be the D (6 bases). Germline V gives CDR1 SGHVS, CDR2 FNYEAQ. Trimming took off 3 bases at V and 8 bases at J, with 13 bases between the two ends. CDR3 length: 13 amino acids. The CDR3 DNA is TGTGCCAGCAGCTTCGGACAGTTTGAGGGCTACACCTTC. It codes for CASSFGQFEGYTF. The whole variable domain, remainder taken from reference TRBV7-6 and TRBJ1-2, is GAGVSQSPRYKVTKRGQDVALRCDPISGHVSLYWYRQALGQGPEFLTYFNYEAQQDKSGLPNDRFSAERPEGSISTLTIQRTEQRDSAMYRCASSFGQFEGYTFGSGTRLTVV.

The chain employs TRBV7-3 and TRBJ1-6; 7 bases map to TRBD1. The ends lost 3 bases at V and 10 bases at J; junction bases unmatched: 12. Germline V lookup: CDR1 SGHTA, CDR2 FQGTGA. The length of the CDR3 is 16 residues. The CDR3 sequence: CASSLLGGTVGSPLHF. The DNA for the CDR3 is TGTGCCAGCAGCTTGCTGGGCGGGACAGTAGGGTCACCCCTCCACTTT. Full variable domain (remainder filled in from reference TRBV7-3 and TRBJ1-6): GAGVSQTPSNKVTEKGKYVELRCDPISGHTALYWYRQSLGQGPEFLIYFQGTGAADDSGLPNDRFFAVRPEGSVSTLKIQRTERGDSAVYLCASSLLGGTVGSPLHFGNGTRLTVT.

The chain employs TRBV5-4 and TRBJ2-7; D not certain. CDR3 size: 13 residues. The germline gives CDR1 SGHNT, CDR2 YYREEE (reference sequence). The V gene lost 1 base and the J gene lost 5 bases, with 10 bases spanning the gap. The CDR3 protein is CASSLHPENEQYF. The CDR3 DNA reads as TGTGCCAGCAGCTTGCACCCAGAAAACGAGCAGTACTTC.

The rearrangement uses TRBV7-8 and TRBJ2-5, with 14 bases lining up with TRBD2. CDR1 SGHVS and CDR2 FQNEAQ come from the germline V gene. There are 18 residues in the CDR3. The J segment lost 4 bases and the V segment lost 4 bases, leaving 11 bases of the junction unmatched. The CDR3 nucleotides read TGTGCCAGCAGCTCGCCCGGGACTAGCGGGAGAGGCTCAGAGACCCAGTACTTC. Amino acid sequence: CASSSPGTSGRGSETQYF.

This chain links TRBV20-1 with TRBJ1-1; D is ambiguous. Germline values: CDR1 DFQATT, CDR2 SNEGSKA (reference sequence). V was trimmed by 7 bases and J by 1 base, leaving 7 bases between them. The length of the CDR3 is 11 residues. In nucleotides, the CDR3 is TGCAGTGTTCGGGGGAACACTGAAGCTTTCTTT. Its protein product is CSVRGNTEAFF.

The V call is TRBV5-4, the J call TRBJ2-1, with D tentatively TRBD2 (7 bases). The CDR3 consists of 15 residues. Germline V gene lookup returns CDR1 SGHNT and CDR2 YYREEE (reference sequence). Trimming shortened V by 4 bases and J by 4 bases, and 15 bases separated the two germline ends. The CDR3 spells CASSNREGRYNEQFF. The DNA for the CDR3 is TGTGCCAGCAGCAACAGGGAGGGCCGATACAATGAGCAGTTCTTC.

The chain recombines TRBV11-3 with TRBJ1-1; unclear D gene. The germline V and J ends were trimmed by 5 bases and 7 bases, with 11 bases remaining between them. Germline CDR1 and CDR2: SGHNT and YENEEA. This CDR3 is built from 12 residues. Here the CDR3 reads CASSKGLCEAFF. In DNA form, the CDR3 reads TGTGCCAGCAGCAAAGGACTGTGTGAAGCTTTCTTT.

V usage is TRBV11-2 and J usage is TRBJ2-3; 10 bases are a match to TRBD1. Germline V gene data show CDR1 as SGHAT and CDR2 as FQNNGV. This CDR3 has 17 residues. The trim removed 1 base at V and 7 bases at J, leaving 11 bases unmatched. The CDR3 nucleotides are TGTGCCAGCAGCTTAGGCCCGGGACAGGGGACGGGAAATACGCAGTATTTT. Translating gives CASSLGPGQGTGNTQYF.

This clone was seen a handful of times. J is TRBJ2-1 and V is TRBV6-6, with 10 bases fitting TRBD1. This CDR3 comprises 15 residues. Germline CDR1 is MNHNY and CDR2 is SVGAGI (reference sequence). Unmatched junction bases numbered 10, after V lost 6 bases and J lost 8 bases. CDR3 loop: CASSSIRDRGHEQFF. The CDR3 nucleotides are TGTGCCAGCAGCTCCATCCGGGACAGGGGCCATGAGCAGTTCTTC.

This chain uses TRBV4-1 with TRBJ1-5; the D gene is possibly TRBD1 (5 bases). Germline CDR1 is MGHRA and CDR2 is YSYEKL. V lost 4 bases and J lost 6, with 19 bases in between. The CDR3 length is 16 residues. The CDR3 protein is CASSRGGQGKGQPQHF. The CDR3 nucleotides read TGCGCCAGCAGCCGAGGTGGCCAGGGAAAAGGTCAGCCCCAGCATTTT.

The gene calls are TRBV7-3 and TRBJ1-3; D is uncertain. The CDR3 has 15 residues. Germline V gene data show CDR1 as SGHTA and CDR2 as FQGTGA. Trimming removed 4 bases at V and 1 base at J, with 11 bases between. As DNA, the CDR3 is TGTGCCAGCAGCTCCTACAGAAGTTCTGGAAACACCATATATTTT. Translated: CASSSYRSSGNTIYF.